This T cell receptor beta chain was documented in a study of OX40 agonist ivuxolimab in advanced cancers. Germline lookup yields CDR1 SQVTM and CDR2 ANQGSEA. This CDR3 is built from 13 residues. Trimming took 0 bases from V and 6 from J, leaving 12 bases between them. Only in-frame clones appear in the TCRdb table, and some are missing; sequencing was by immunoSEQ multiplex PCR. The table records around 71,000 clones, more than 85% of them present only once. The chain carries TRBV29-1 and TRBJ2-7; weak D call: TRBD2 (5 bases). The TCR originated in an adult with an advanced solid tumor such as melanoma, head and neck, liver or kidney cancer. The starting material was CD4+ or CD8+ T cells sorted from blood, obtained in a trial of the OX40 agonist ivuxolimab. Written as DNA, the CDR3 is TGCAGCGTTGAAGAAAGTTCTAGCCCCGAGCAGTACTTC. Translating it yields CSVEESSSPEQYF.